Listed below are T cell receptor beta chains from one sample, sequenced in a study of T cell responses to AZD1222 COVID-19 vaccine. Assay: immunoSEQ multiplex PCR; the TCRdb copy retains only in-frame clones and omits some. Here the sample spans 70,000 to 95,000 clones, 80% to 90% being singletons. Source: peripheral blood, taken 28 days after the second AZD1222 dose. These receptors all stem from an adult who received the AZD1222 COVID-19 vaccine. Each CDR3 is given with its conserved first and last residue. Rows may omit the clone size; those that give it use once, few, many or a size class.

TRBJ2-5,few,TRBV6-5,CASSYSGQGETQYF
TRBJ1-3,-,TRBV5-1,CASSPRTPRSGNTIYF
TRBJ2-3,-,TRBV12-5,CASGRDRRTDTQYF
TRBJ1-1,-,TRBV6-1,CASSERLNTEAFF
TRBJ1-1,-,TRBV5-1,CASSLGPPNTEAFF
TRBJ1-2,-,TRBV5-5,CASSLTGEDGYTF
TRBJ1-1,-,TRBV29-1,CSVEGGRGSTEAFF
TRBJ2-7,-,TRBV19,CASSIGTGSNEQYF
TRBJ1-6,-,TRBV6-5,CASAKGFGNSPLHF
TRBJ1-5,-,TRBV28,CASSSGQGFSQPQHF
TRBJ2-2,-,TRBV7-2,CASRRDRGRTGELFF
TRBJ1-4,-,TRBV30,CAWKDREKLFF
TRBJ2-3,once,TRBV6-4,CAGARTGTGSTDTQYF
TRBJ2-5,-,TRBV4-1,CASSHQDRGLETQYF
TRBJ1-1,-,TRBV25-1,CASSDEGWTEAFF
TRBJ2-3,-,TRBV5-1,CASSPGFGTDTQYF
TRBJ2-3,-,TRBV9,CASSVSTGVGKDTQYF
TRBJ2-3,-,TRBV7-6,CASSHSGGGGGTDTQYF
TRBJ1-2,-,TRBV5-5,CASSSGTGDGYTF
TRBJ2-2,-,TRBV27,CASRLAGAAGELFF
TRBJ2-2,-,TRBV18,CASSPASGGETGELFF
TRBJ2-2,-,TRBV6-5,CASSPPGRNTGELFF
TRBJ1-2,-,TRBV5-1,CASSPPGLSEGLGYGYTF
TRBJ2-7,-,TRBV12-5,CASGSRTDQPYEQYF